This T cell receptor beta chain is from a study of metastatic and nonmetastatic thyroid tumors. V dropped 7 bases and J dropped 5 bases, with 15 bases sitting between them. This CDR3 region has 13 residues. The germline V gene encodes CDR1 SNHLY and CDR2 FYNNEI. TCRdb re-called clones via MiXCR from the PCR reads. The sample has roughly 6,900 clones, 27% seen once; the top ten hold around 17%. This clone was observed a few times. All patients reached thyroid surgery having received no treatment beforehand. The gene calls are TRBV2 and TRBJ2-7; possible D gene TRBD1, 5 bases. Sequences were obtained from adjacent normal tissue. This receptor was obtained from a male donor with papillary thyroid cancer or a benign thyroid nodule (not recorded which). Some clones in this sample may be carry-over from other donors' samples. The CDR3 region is CASTGHSLDEQYF. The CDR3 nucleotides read TGTGCCAGCACTGGACATTCTCTCGACGAGCAGTACTTC.